A single sample is the source of the 22 T cell receptor beta chains below, sequenced in a study of blood T cells in healthy people across ages. PCR was performed a second time for 7 to 11 cycles using a sample-barcoded 5' primer and a J-beta primer mix. TCRdb redid the calling of the 5' RACE reads with MiXCR, one entry per CDR3 protein. The sample contains more than 450,000 distinct CDR3 sequences, 27% of which appear only once. This same sample was also taken into another study, of T cells of mothers and their children.

Material: blood. All receptors derive from a boy between 2 and 10 years old in good health.

In this sample, this clonotype turned up a few times. This chain joins TRBV20-1 and TRBJ2-5, with a weak D call TRBD1 (6 bases). Germline CDR1 is DFQATT and CDR2 is SNEGSKA (reference sequence). CDR3 length: 13 residues. V shed 4 bases and J shed 2 bases, with 11 bases lying between them. The CDR3 region has the DNA TGCAGTGCTAAAACAGGGCCACAAGAGACCCAGTACTTC. It yields the protein CSAKTGPQETQYF.

This clonotype has a handful of counts. CDR3 sequence: CASSYSPRGLRSNQPQHF. The CDR3 nucleotides read TGTGCCAGCAGTTACTCGCCCAGGGGGCTAAGGAGCAATCAGCCCCAGCATTTT. The J gene is TRBJ1-5, the V gene TRBV6-5, with 8 bases matching TRBD1. In germline, CDR1 is MNHEY, CDR2 SVGAGI. The CDR3 has 18 residues. V lost 0 bases, J lost 1 base, and 8 bases stayed unmatched.

The chain couples TRBV27 to TRBJ1-2; D unclear. Trimming shortened V by 2 bases and J by 2 bases, and 9 bases separated the two germline ends. The length of the CDR3 is 14 residues. Germline CDR1 is MNHEY and CDR2 is SMNVEV (reference sequence). This CDR3 is CASSLDGQNYGYTF. As DNA, the CDR3 is TGTGCCAGCAGTTTAGATGGCCAGAACTATGGCTACACCTTC.

The V and J genes are TRBV29-1 and TRBJ2-1; 7 bases are a match to TRBD2. The last part of the DNA fits TRBJ2-5 better; the J call may be wrong. This CDR3 has 14 residues. Germline CDR1 SQVTM, CDR2 ANQGSEA. CDR3 coding DNA: TGCAGCGTTGATTGGGGGGGAAGAGGGGAGACCCAGTACTTC. Encoded protein: CSVDWGGRGETQYF.

V gene TRBV9 combines with J gene TRBJ2-5; TRBD2 matches 8 bases. TRBJ2-1 matches the DNA end more closely, so the J call is doubtful. The CDR3 loop spans 19 amino acids. CDR1 and CDR2 from the germline V gene are SGDLS and YYNGEE. The CDR3 here is CASSVNPLGTGTSNNEQFF. In nucleotides, the CDR3 is TGTGCCAGCAGCGTCAACCCCTTAGGAACCGGGACTAGTAATAATGAGCAGTTCTTC.

Comment on this clonotype: A single base separates this from a much larger clone, so it may be a read error. The chain combines TRBV3-1 with TRBJ2-1, with D hard to call. Trimming cost V 6 bases and J 0 bases, with 6 bases left between them. The germline V gene has CDR1 LGHDT and CDR2 YNNKEL (reference sequence). CDR3 length: 13 amino acids. The CDR3 reads CASSHSSYNEQFF. CDR3 coding DNA: TGTGCCAGCAGTCACAGCTCCTACAATGAGCAGTTCTTC.

The V call is TRBV12-3 or TRBV12-4, the J call TRBJ2-7; TRBD2 matches 10 bases. The J call may be in error: the DNA end matches TRBJ2-1 better. The CDR3 has 14 residues. DNA for the CDR3: TGTGCCAGCACCCTAGCGGGAGTCCAAAGTGAGCAGTTCTTC. Translating gives CASTLAGVQSEQFF.

In this sample, this clonotype turned up a few times. The gene calls are TRBV9 and TRBJ1-2, with a weak D call TRBD1 (6 bases). The germline V gene has CDR1 SGDLS and CDR2 YYNGEE. V lost 0 bases and J lost 3, with 12 bases in between. This CDR3 is 15 amino acids long. CDR3 sequence reads: CASSVGGGGYYGYTF. In nucleotides, the CDR3 is TGTGCCAGCAGCGTAGGAGGGGGAGGGTACTATGGCTACACCTTC.

This clonotype showed up just a few times. Compared with germline, one end of the junction differs, possibly owing to a read error. This chain connects TRBV14 to TRBJ2-5; D not certain. From germline, CDR1 is SGHDN and CDR2 FVKESK. The CDR3 is made up of 13 amino acids. This CDR3 is CASSQINSASCSF. The CDR3, as DNA: TGTGCCAGCAGCCAGATAAACAGTGCCTCGTGTTCCTTC.

This clonotype showed up just a few times. V usage is TRBV6-1 and J usage is TRBJ2-5; D is perhaps TRBD2 (5 bases). The better agreement between TRBJ2-7 and the DNA end casts doubt on the J call. Germline CDR1 is MNHNS and CDR2 is SASEGT. The CDR3 spans 15 residues. CDR3 sequence (DNA): TGTGCCAGCAGTGAAACGGGCGAGGGCCCCTACGAGCAGTACTTC. Translated, it gives CASSETGEGPYEQYF.

A few counts support this clonotype. The chain carries TRBV4-3 and TRBJ2-5; the D is unclear. TRBJ2-1 explains the end of the DNA better; the J call may be wrong. This CDR3 is 13 amino acids long. Germline V gene sequence: CDR1 LGHNA, CDR2 YSLEER. Here the CDR3 reads CASSQGLRNEQFF. CDR3 DNA sequence: TGCGCCAGCAGCCAAGGTTTAAGGAATGAGCAGTTCTTC.

The chain has TRBV6-1 and TRBJ2-7; 10 bases align to TRBD2. CDR1 MNHNS and CDR2 SASEGT come from the germline V gene. The CDR3 totals 15 residues. J was trimmed by 1 base and V by 5 bases; bases with no gene match: 5. CDR3 DNA: TGTGCCAGCAGTCCAAGCGGGGGGGCTTCCTACGAGCAGTACTTC. Translated: CASSPSGGASYEQYF.

This sequence joins TRBV4-2 and TRBJ2-3; D unresolved. Germline CDR1 is LGHNA and CDR2 is YNFKEQ. Trimming cost V 0 bases and J 0 bases, with 4 bases left between them. The CDR3 has 14 amino acids. CDR3 in amino acids: CASSQDVSTDTQYF. The CDR3, as DNA: TGTGCCAGCAGCCAAGATGTGAGCACAGATACGCAGTATTTT.

Concerning this clonotype: It may be a read error: a sequence one base away is much more abundant. CDR3: CASSEGGLAGVGGNEQFF. The CDR3 DNA reads as TGCGCCAGCAGTGAAGGGGGACTAGCGGGAGTCGGGGGCAATGAGCAGTTCTTC. The chain has TRBV10-2 and TRBJ2-1; TRBD2 aligns across 14 bases. This CDR3 has 18 residues. Looked up from germline, CDR1 is WSHSY and CDR2 is SAAADI. V shed 3 bases, J shed 6 bases, and the junction held 10 bases outside the gene matches.

This clonotype was picked up a small number of times. CDR3 coding DNA: TGTGCCAGCCCCCGTTGGGGGGTGGTCCATCAGCCCCAGCATTTT. Encoded protein: CASPRWGVVHQPQHF. The genes are TRBV9 and TRBJ1-5, with a tentative D call TRBD1 (5 bases). V was trimmed by 7 bases and J by 5 bases, leaving 19 bases between them. Germline assignment: CDR1 SGDLS and CDR2 YYNGEE. The CDR3 length is 15 residues.

The table lists this clonotype with a few counts. The chain links TRBV29-1 to TRBJ1-2; possible D gene TRBD1, 5 bases. Trimming pared 3 bases from V and 7 bases from J, leaving 12 bases between. CDR1 is SQVTM and CDR2 is ANQGSEA in the germline V gene. The CDR3 has 12 residues. The CDR3 loop reads CSVEEGTLGYTF. CDR3 DNA sequence: TGCAGCGTTGAGGAAGGGACTCTTGGCTACACCTTC.

V gene TRBV12-3 or TRBV12-4 combines with J gene TRBJ1-4; 12 nucleotides agree with TRBD1. Trimming removed 6 bases from V and 8 bases from J; junction bases left unmatched: 4. The CDR3 covers 14 residues. The CDR3 loop reads CASSGDRGREKLFF. The DNA for the CDR3 is TGTGCCAGCAGCGGGGACAGGGGGCGAGAAAAACTGTTTTTT.

This clonotype has a handful of counts. This chain joins TRBV20-1 and TRBJ2-5; D possibly corresponds to TRBD1 (5 bases). The CDR3 loop spans 13 amino acids. Germline V gene data show CDR1 as DFQATT and CDR2 as SNEGSKA (reference sequence). Trimming pared 3 bases from V and 5 bases from J, leaving 13 bases between. As DNA, the CDR3 is TGCAGTGCTAGTATGGGGCAGGGTGAGACCCAGTACTTC. It translates to CSASMGQGETQYF.

This clonotype came up a few times. The V and J genes are TRBV12-3 or TRBV12-4 and TRBJ1-1; D gene uncertain. V lost 3 bases and J lost 4, with 6 bases in between. CDR3 length: 12 amino acids. CDR3 loop: CASSFSLTEAFF. The CDR3 DNA reads TGTGCCAGCAGTTTTTCCCTCACTGAAGCTTTCTTT.

This clonotype has only a few counts. The chain uses TRBV2 and TRBJ2-2; weak D call: TRBD2 (7 bases). This CDR3 spans 17 amino acids. Trimming pared 4 bases from V and 0 bases from J, leaving 15 bases between. Germline values: CDR1 SNHLY, CDR2 FYNNEI. The CDR3 here is CASSGGGGPSNTGELFF. The CDR3 nucleotides read TGTGCCAGCAGTGGCGGGGGCGGACCCTCGAACACCGGGGAGCTGTTTTTT.

This rearrangement joins TRBV2 to TRBJ1-1; D gene uncertain. Trimming left V 4 bases short and J 3 bases short, with 12 bases between. Germline lookup yields CDR1 SNHLY and CDR2 FYNNEI. This CDR3 contains 14 residues. The DNA of the CDR3 is TGTGCCAGCAGTGTCCGCGGAGGAGACACTGAAGCTTTCTTT. It is translated as CASSVRGGDTEAFF.

The rearrangement links TRBV20-1 to TRBJ2-3, with 10 bases identical to TRBD2. The CDR3 runs to 14 residues. V lost 4 bases to trimming and J lost 0 bases; unmatched junction nucleotides: 1. The V gene's germline CDR1 is DFQATT and CDR2 SNEGSKA (reference sequence). The CDR3 coding sequence is TGCAGTGCTATGACTAGCGGGAGCACAGATACGCAGTATTTT. This sequence encodes CSAMTSGSTDTQYF.